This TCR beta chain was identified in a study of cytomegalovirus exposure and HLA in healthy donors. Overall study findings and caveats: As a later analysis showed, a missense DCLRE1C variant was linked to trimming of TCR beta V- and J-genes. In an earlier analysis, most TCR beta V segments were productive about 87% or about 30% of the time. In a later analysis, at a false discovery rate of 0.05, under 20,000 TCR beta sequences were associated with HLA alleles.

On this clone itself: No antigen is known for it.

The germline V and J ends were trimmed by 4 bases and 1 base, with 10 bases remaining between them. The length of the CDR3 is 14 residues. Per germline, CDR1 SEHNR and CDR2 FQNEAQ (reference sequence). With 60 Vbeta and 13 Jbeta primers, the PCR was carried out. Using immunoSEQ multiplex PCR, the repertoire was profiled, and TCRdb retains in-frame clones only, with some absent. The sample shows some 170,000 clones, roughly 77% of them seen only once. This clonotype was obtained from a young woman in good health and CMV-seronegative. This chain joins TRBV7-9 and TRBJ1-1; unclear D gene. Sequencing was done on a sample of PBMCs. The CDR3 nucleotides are TGTGCCAGCAGCTACGCTGGCGGGAACACTGAAGCTTTCTTT. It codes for CASSYAGGNTEAFF.